This TCR beta chain emerged from a study of OX40 agonist ivuxolimab in advanced cancers. The study in broad terms: Ivuxolimab was an agonistic, fully human IgG2 monoclonal antibody directed against OX40 (CD134), a costimulatory receptor. Intravenous ivuxolimab was administered to patients every 2 weeks at six dose levels: 0.01, 0.1, 0.3, 1.5, 3 and 10 mg/kg. Of the approximately 53 patients in dose escalation, about 20 had hepatocellular carcinoma, approximately 15 had melanoma, 9 had renal cell carcinoma and 9 had head and neck cancer. In the dose-escalation cohort, around four fifths of patients were male, and the mean age was 60 years with a range of 23 to 79. Patients were allowed to have had prior anti-PD-1, anti-PD-L1 or anti-CTLA-4 therapy, and around 40% of the dose-escalation patients had previously received checkpoint inhibitors. Partial responses were achieved by three dose-escalation patients, of whom one had hepatocellular carcinoma and two had cutaneous melanoma. The purpose of peripheral TCRbeta sequencing was to test whether ivuxolimab changed TCR sequence diversity and led to clonal T-cell expansion. The monotherapy dose-escalation portion (N of about 50 patients) of the phase I ivuxolimab trial is reported in the paper.

Findings and caveats that apply to the study as a whole: In partial responders in the 0.1-3.0 mg/kg groups, normalized peripheral clonal expansion was found to be among the lowest, especially among CD8+ T cells. Low levels of normalized T-cell clonal expansion were also shown by some nonresponding patients. After ivuxolimab, more expanded clones were found on average in CD8+ T cells than in CD4+ T cells. The antigen specificity of the peripheral T cells that underwent clonal expansion was not determined. At doses of 0.1 to 3.0 mg/kg, clonal expansion of both CD4+ and CD8+ T cells in blood was seen between baseline and week 6.

Patients with a history of autoimmune disease or receiving systemic immunosuppression were excluded from the trial. Peripheral blood for TCR sequencing was collected from all dose cohorts at baseline, on cycle 4 day 1, and on cycle 7 day 1. The samples were drawn from a first-in-human, open-label, multicenter phase I dose-escalation trial of ivuxolimab. Adults with locally advanced or metastatic melanoma, renal cell, hepatocellular, or head and neck squamous cell carcinoma were enrolled in the trial. Before TCR sequencing, CD4+ T cells and CD8+ T cells from peripheral blood were sorted into separate populations. CDR1 and CDR2 are read off the germline V gene (reference sequence) as LNHDA and SQIVND. Trimmed from V: 5 bases; trimmed from J: 7 bases; junction bases lacking a gene match: 7. Counted from cysteine to phenylalanine, this CDR3 has 14 amino acids. The DNA shown is the 42-base CDR3, in frame from base 1.

Concerning this clone itself: Its antigen is not yet known. Nothing much larger sits one base from this clone, and base qualities are not available.

Genomic DNA was extracted from sorted cells for sequencing of the TCRbeta CDR3 region. The immunoSEQ Assay was used for sequencing of TCRbeta CDR3 regions. Imported from immuneACCESS, the table was reduced by TCRdb to in-frame sequences with V and J called. These copies leave out some clones; in studies compared against another copy, an unresolved V gene accounts for under half, and the cause of the remainder is not known. For this sample there are 20,000 to 25,000 clones; 84% appear just once. The ten largest clones capture over 50% of the sample. The rearrangement combines TRBV19 with TRBJ1-2; 10 nucleotides in the junction match TRBD1. The source was CD4+ or CD8+ T cells sorted from blood, collected in a trial of the OX40 agonist ivuxolimab. The TCR originated in an adult with an advanced solid tumor such as melanoma, head and neck, liver or kidney cancer. The DNA sequence is as follows: TGTGCCAGTAGTCTCCGACAGGGGGCTGGTGGCTACACCTTC. Protein translation: CASSLRQGAGGYTF. Joined to the reference TRBV19 and TRBJ1-2 proteins, this CDR3 gives the full variable domain: DGGITQSPKYLFRKEGQNVTLSCEQNLNHDAMYWYRQDPGQGLRLIYYSQIVNDFQKGDIAEGYSVSREKKESFPLTVTSAQKNPTAFYLCASSLRQGAGGYTFGSGTRLTVV.